This T cell receptor beta chain was sequenced during a study of blood T cell repertoires in COVID-19 (dated by TCRdb to about 2020). For the study in its entirety: The collaborator samples originated in the United States, Italy and Spain and spanned the acute and convalescent phases of COVID-19. Samples came from the ongoing ImmuneRACE study (first 160 participants) plus 1,254 subjects from 6 global collaborators. The repertoires were made available in a free public database intended to serve as a resource for research on the immune response to SARS-CoV-2. Where HLA class I and class II types were available, the types were taken from metadata supplied by the sample provider, not from assay-based typing. Nearly every sample came with metadata listing a de-identified subject ID, COVID-19 status, age in years and sex. The prospective study material was composed of cDNA or gDNA derived from T cells, B-cell-depleted T cells, or PBMCs. Deeply sampled blood TCRbeta repertoires from subjects exposed to, actively infected with, or recovered from COVID-19 were included in the dataset. Beyond this particular receptor, the publication reports: Clinical and demographic metadata were provided uncurated, with the amount varying by source and participant.

In regard to this clone: Its antigen is currently not known. No quality values exist for individual bases; no much larger clone is one base distant.

Each collaborating institution followed its own protocols to collect whole blood in K2EDTA tubes. For TCRbeta analysis, collaborators shipped samples in one of three forms: frozen whole blood, isolated PBMCs, or DNA extracted from either of those sample types. The CDR3, cysteine through phenylalanine, is 14 amino acids long. Here the CDR3 DNA is all that survives: 42 bases in frame from base 1. CDR1 and CDR2, per the germline V gene (reference sequence), are LNHDA and SQIVND. Clipping removes 5 bases from V and 4 bases from J, with 2 as the unmatched junction base count. The immunoSEQ Assay, a bias-controlled multiplex PCR, was used to amplify TCRbeta CDR3 regions from genomic DNA. The paper's processing steps were these. Within the assay, amplification of reference gene primers was used to estimate how many nucleated cells each sample contained. To quantify the absolute abundance of each unique TCRbeta CDR3 rearrangement, sequence reads were collapsed and filtered. For each sample, productive Simpson clonality was calculated by taking the square root of Simpson's diversity index across productive rearrangements. Imported from immuneACCESS, the table was reduced by TCRdb to in-frame sequences with V and J called. These copies leave out some clones; in studies compared against another copy, an unresolved V gene accounts for under half, and the cause of the remainder is not known. V, J and clone size are those of that table, while D and trimming were read from the DNA. Across this sample there are approximately 150,000 clones, with 75% to 90% seen only once. The ten largest clones take up around 6.1% of the sample.

What was sequenced was peripheral blood. The V and J segments used are TRBV19 and TRBJ2-2; the junction holds 9 bases that match TRBD1. The receptor comes from an older man with acute or convalescent COVID-19. The CDR3 protein: CASSVGQGTGELFF. The DNA is TGTGCCAGTAGTGTGGGACAGGGCACCGGGGAGCTGTTTTTT. Here the CDR3 is joined to the reference TRBV19 and TRBJ2-2 genes, and the full variable domain is: DGGITQSPKYLFRKEGQNVTLSCEQNLNHDAMYWYRQDPGQGLRLIYYSQIVNDFQKGDIAEGYSVSREKKESFPLTVTSAQKNPTAFYLCASSVGQGTGELFFGEGSRLTVL.